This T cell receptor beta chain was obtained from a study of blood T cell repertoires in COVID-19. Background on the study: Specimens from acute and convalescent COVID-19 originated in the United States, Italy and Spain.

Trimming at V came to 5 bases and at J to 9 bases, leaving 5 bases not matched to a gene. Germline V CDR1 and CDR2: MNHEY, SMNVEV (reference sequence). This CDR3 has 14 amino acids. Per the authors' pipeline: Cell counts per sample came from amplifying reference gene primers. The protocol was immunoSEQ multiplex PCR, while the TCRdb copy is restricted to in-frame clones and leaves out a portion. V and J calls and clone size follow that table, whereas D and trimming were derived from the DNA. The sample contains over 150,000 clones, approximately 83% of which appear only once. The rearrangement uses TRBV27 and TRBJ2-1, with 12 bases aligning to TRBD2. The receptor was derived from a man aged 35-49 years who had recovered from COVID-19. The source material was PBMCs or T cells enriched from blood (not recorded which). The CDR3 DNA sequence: TGTGCCAGCAGTCTAGCGGGGGGGACTAGTGAGCAGTTCTTC. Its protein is CASSLAGGTSEQFF.